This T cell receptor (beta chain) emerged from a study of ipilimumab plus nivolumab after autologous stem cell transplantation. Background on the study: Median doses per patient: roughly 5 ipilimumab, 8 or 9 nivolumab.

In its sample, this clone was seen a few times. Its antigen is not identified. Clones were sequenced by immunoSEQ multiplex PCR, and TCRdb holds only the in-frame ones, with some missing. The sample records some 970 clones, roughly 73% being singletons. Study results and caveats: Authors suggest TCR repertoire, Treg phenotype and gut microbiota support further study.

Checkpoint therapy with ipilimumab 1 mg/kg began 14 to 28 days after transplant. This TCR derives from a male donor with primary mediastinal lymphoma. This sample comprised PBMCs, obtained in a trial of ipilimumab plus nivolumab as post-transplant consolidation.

CDR3 in DNA: TGTGCCAGCACCACACAGGGGGCCAGTGAAGCTTTCTTT. Its translation: CASTTQGASEAFF. This sequence joins TRBV27 and TRBJ1-1; 9 nucleotides line up with TRBD1. CDR1 and CDR2 (germline): MNHEY, SMNVEV (reference sequence). There are 13 residues in the CDR3. V shed 7 bases, J shed 7 bases, and the junction held 7 bases outside the gene matches.